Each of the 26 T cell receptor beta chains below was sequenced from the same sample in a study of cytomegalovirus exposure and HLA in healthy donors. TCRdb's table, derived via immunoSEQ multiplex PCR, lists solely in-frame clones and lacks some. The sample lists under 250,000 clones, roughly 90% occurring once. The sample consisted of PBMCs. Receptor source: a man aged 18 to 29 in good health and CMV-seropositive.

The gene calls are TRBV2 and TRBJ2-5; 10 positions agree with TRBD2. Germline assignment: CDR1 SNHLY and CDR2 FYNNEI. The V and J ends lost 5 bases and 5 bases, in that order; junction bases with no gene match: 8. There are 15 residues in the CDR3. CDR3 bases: TGTGCCAGCAGTACCCCTAGCGGGGGAGCGGAGACCCAGTACTTC. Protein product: CASSTPSGGAETQYF.

The CDR3 protein is CASSWAESYEQYF. CDR3 sequence (DNA): TGTGCCAGCAGTTGGGCAGAGTCCTACGAGCAGTACTTC. V is TRBV6-5 and J is TRBJ2-7; unclear D gene. Trimming removed 4 bases from V and 1 base from J, with 8 bases in between. Per germline, CDR1 MNHEY and CDR2 SVGAGI. The CDR3 length is 13 residues.

The CDR3 loop is CASSQDDRMNTEAFF. As DNA, the CDR3 is TGCGCCAGCAGCCAAGATGACAGGATGAACACTGAAGCTTTCTTT. The V call is TRBV4-1, the J call TRBJ1-1; the D gene is possibly TRBD1 (6 bases). In germline, CDR1 is MGHRA, CDR2 YSYEKL. The CDR3 loop spans 15 amino acids. V lost 0 bases to trimming and J lost 0 bases, with 8 bases between them.

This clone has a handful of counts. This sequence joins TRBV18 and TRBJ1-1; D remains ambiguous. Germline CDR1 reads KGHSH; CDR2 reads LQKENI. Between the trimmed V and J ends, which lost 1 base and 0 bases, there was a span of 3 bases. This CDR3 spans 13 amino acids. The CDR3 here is CASSPRMNTEAFF. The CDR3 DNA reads TGTGCCAGCTCACCACGGATGAACACTGAAGCTTTCTTT.

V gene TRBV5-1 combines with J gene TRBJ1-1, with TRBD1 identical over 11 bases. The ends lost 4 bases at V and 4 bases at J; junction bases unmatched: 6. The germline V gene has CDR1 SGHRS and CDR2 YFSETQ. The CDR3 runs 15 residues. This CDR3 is CASSTRTGGITEAFF. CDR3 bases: TGCGCCAGCAGCACGCGGACAGGGGGCATCACTGAAGCTTTCTTT.

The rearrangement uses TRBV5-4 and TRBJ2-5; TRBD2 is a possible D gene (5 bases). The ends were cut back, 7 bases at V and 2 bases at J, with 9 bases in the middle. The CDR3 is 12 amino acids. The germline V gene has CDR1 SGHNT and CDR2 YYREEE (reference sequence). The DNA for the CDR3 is TGTGCCAGCCGACGGGGTCAAGAGACCCAGTACTTC. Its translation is CASRRGQETQYF.

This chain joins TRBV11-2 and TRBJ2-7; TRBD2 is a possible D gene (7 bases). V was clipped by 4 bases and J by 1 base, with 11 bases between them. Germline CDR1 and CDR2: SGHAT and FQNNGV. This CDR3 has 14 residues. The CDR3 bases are TGTGCCAGCAGCTGGAGGGGGGGTTCCTACGAGCAGTACTTC. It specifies CASSWRGGSYEQYF.

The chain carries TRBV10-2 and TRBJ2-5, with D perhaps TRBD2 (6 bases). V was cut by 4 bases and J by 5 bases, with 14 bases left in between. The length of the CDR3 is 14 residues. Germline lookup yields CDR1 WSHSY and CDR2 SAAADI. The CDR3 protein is CASSVAGSAETQYF. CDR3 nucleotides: TGCGCCAGCAGTGTAGCCGGGAGTGCGGAGACCCAGTACTTC.

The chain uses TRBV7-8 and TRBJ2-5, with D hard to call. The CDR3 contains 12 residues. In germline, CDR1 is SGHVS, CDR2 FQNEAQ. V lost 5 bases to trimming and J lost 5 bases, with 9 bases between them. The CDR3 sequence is CASSGVRETQYF. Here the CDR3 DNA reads TGTGCCAGCAGCGGGGTGCGGGAGACCCAGTACTTC.

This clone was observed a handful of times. CDR3 amino acids: CAWSVGDKNTGELFF. The CDR3, as DNA: TGTGCCTGGAGTGTAGGGGACAAGAACACCGGGGAGCTGTTTTTT. This chain links TRBV30 with TRBJ2-2; D is possibly TRBD1 (6 bases). There are 15 residues in the CDR3. The V gene's germline CDR1 is GTSNPN and CDR2 SVGIG (reference sequence). The V gene lost 0 bases and the J gene lost 1 base, with 9 bases spanning the gap.

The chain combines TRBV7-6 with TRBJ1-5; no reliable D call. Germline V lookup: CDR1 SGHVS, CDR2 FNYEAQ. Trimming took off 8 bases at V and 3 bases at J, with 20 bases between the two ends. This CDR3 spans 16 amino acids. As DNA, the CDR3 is TGTGCCAGCGCCACTGGGTGGGCGAAGATCAATCAGCCCCAGCATTTT. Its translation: CASATGWAKINQPQHF. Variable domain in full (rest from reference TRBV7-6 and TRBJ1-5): GAGVSQSPRYKVTKRGQDVALRCDPISGHVSLYWYRQALGQGPEFLTYFNYEAQQDKSGLPNDRFSAERPEGSISTLTIQRTEQRDSAMYRCASATGWAKINQPQHFGDGTRLSIL.

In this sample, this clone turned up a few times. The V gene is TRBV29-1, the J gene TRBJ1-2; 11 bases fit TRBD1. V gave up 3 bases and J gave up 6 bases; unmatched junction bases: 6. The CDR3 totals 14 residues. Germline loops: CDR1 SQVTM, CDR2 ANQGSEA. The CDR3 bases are TGCAGCGTTGATCCGGGACAGGGGGTGAATGGCTACACCTTC. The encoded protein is CSVDPGQGVNGYTF.

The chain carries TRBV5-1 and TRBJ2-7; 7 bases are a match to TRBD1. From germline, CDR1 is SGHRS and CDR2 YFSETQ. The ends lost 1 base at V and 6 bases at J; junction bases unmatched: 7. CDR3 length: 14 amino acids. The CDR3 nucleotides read TGCGCCAGCAGCTTGACCGTCAACAGGGGCGAGCAGTACTTC. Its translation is CASSLTVNRGEQYF.

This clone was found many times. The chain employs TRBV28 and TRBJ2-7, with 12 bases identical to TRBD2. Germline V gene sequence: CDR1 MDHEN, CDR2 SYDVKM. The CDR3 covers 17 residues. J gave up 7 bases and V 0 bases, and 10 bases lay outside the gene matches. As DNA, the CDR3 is TGTGCCAGCAGTTTATGGAATCTAGCGGGAGGGCCTGGGGAGCAGTACTTC. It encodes CASSLWNLAGGPGEQYF.

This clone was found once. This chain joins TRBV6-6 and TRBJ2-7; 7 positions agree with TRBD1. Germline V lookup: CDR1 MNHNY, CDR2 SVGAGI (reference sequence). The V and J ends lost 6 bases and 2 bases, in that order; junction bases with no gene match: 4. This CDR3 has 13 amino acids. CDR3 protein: CASSPRGPYEQYF. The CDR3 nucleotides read TGTGCCAGCAGCCCAAGGGGGCCCTACGAGCAGTACTTC.

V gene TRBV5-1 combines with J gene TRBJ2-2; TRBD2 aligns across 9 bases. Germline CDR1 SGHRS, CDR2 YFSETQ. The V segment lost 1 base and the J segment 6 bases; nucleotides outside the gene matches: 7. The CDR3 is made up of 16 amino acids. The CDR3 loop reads CASSLSGGLMSGELFF. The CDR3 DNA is TGCGCCAGCAGCTTGAGCGGGGGGCTTATGTCCGGGGAGCTGTTTTTT.

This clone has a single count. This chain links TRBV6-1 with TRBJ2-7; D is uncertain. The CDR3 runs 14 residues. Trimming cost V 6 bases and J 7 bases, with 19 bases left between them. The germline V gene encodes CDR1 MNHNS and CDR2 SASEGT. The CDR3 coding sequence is TGTGCCAGCAGCGCCGATGGCCGTGATGTGGAGCAGTACTTC. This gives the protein CASSADGRDVEQYF.

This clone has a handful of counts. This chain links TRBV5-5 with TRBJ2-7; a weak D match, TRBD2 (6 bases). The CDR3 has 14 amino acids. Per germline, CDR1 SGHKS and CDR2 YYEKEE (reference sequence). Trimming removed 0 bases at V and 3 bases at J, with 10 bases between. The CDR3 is CASSLGGDHYEQYF. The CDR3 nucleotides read TGTGCCAGCAGCTTGGGGGGGGACCACTACGAGCAGTACTTC.

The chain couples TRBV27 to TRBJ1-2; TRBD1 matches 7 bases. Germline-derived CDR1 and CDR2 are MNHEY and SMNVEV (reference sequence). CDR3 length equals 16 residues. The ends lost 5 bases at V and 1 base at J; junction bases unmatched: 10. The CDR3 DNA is TGTGCCAGCAGTACCCTACAGGGGTTAGATAACTATGGCTACACCTTC. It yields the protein CASSTLQGLDNYGYTF.

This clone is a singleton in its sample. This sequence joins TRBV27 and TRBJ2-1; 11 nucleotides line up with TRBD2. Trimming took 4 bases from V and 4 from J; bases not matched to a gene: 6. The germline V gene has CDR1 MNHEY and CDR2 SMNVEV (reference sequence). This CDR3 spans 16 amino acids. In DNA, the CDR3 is TGTGCCAGCAGTTCTCCCGGGACTAGCGGATACAATGAGCAGTTCTTC. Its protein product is CASSSPGTSGYNEQFF.

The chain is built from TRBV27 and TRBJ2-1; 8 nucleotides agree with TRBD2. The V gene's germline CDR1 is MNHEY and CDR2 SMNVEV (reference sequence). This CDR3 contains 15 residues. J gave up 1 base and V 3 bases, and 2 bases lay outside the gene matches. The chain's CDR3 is CASSLSGRSYNEQFF. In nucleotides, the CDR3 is TGTGCCAGCAGTTTGAGCGGGAGATCCTACAATGAGCAGTTCTTC.

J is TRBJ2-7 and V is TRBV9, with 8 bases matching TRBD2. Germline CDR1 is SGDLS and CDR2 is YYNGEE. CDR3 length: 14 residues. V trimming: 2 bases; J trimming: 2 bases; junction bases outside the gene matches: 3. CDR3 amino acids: CASSVGGRTYEQYF. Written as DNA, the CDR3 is TGTGCCAGCAGCGTCGGCGGGAGGACCTACGAGCAGTACTTC. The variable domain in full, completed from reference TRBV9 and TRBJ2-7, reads DSGVTQTPKHLITATGQRVTLRCSPRSGDLSVYWYQQSLDQGLQFLIQYYNGEERAKGNILERFSAQQFPDLHSELNLSSLELGDSALYFCASSVGGRTYEQYFGPGTRLTVT.

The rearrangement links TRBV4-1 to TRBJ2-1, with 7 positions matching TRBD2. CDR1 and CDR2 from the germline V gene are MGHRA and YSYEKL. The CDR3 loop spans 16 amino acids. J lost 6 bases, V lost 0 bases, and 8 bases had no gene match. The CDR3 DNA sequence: TGCGCCAGCAGCCAAGATCACGCGGGAGTAGGCAATGAGCAGTTCTTC. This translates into CASSQDHAGVGNEQFF.

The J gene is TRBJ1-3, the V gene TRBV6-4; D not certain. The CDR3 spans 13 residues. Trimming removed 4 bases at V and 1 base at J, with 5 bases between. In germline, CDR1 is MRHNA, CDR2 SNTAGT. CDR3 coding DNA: TGTGCCAGCAGTGCGACATCTGGAAACACCATATATTTT. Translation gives CASSATSGNTIYF.

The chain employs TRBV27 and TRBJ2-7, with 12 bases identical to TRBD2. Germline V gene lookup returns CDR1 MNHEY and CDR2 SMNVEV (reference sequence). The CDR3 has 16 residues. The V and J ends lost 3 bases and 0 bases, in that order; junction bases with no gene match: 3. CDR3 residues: CASSLVLAGGSYEQYF. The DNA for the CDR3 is TGTGCCAGCAGTTTGGTACTAGCGGGGGGCTCCTACGAGCAGTACTTC.

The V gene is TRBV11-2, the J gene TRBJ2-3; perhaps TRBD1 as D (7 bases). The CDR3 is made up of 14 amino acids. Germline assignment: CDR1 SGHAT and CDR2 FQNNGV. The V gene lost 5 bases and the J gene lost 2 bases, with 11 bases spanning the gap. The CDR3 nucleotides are TGTGCCAGCAGCGCGGGACAGATCACAGATACGCAGTATTTT. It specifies CASSAGQITDTQYF.